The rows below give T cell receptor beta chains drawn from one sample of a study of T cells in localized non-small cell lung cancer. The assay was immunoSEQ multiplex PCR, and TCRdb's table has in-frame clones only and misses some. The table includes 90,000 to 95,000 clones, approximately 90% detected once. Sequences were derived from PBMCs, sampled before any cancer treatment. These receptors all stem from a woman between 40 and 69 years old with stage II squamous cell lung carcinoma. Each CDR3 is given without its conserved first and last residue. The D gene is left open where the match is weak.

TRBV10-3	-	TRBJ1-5	AISESERNQPQH
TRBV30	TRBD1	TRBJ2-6	AWYRGRISSGANVLT
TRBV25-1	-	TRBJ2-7	ASSVSSKGYEQY
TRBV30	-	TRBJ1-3	AWGGNTIY
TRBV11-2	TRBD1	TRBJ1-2	ASSLTGGWYGYT
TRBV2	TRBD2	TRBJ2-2	ASSPTSGGMTGELF
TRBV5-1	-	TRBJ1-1	ASSLEALYTEAF
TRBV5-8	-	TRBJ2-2	ASSPRTRGGSNTGELF
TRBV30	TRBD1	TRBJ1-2	AWRPGGRGPHYGYT
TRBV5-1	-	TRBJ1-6	ASGSGDYNSPLH
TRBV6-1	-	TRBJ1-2	ASSAGALGYGYT
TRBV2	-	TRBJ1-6	ATPGPDNSPLH
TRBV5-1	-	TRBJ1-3	ASSLDQDSRSGNTIY
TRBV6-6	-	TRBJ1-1	ASSSGLVKAPEAF
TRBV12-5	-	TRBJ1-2	ASGLVRGRPQPNYGYT
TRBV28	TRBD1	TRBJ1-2	ASSVQGPPSGYT
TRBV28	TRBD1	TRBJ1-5	ASSLAGGNSNQPQH
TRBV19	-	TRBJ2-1	ASRSSYYNEQF
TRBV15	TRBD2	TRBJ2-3	ATSGYPTLAGGRADTQY
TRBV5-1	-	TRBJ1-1	ASSSRSHYGTEAF
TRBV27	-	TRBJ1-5	ASSYDASNQPQH
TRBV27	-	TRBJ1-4	ASSLVREAKKLF
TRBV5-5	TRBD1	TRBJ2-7	ASRLGTVFSYEQY
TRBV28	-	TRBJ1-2	ASTIDSNYGYT
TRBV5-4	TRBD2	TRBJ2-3	ASSLGTRGTDTQY
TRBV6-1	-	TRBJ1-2	ASSVGYGIYGYT
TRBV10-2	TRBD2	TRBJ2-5	ARKTSGSGETQY
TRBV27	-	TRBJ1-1	ASSLFANTEAF
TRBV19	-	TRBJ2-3	ASSWPQGKY
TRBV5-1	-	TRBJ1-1	ASKINTGNTEAF
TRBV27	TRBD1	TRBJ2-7	ASSPITGAYEQY
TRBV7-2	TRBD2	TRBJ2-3	ASSARTSGGVADTQY
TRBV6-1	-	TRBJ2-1	ASSEASGSYNEQF
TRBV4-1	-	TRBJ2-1	ASSQDPGAYNEQF
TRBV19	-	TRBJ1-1	ASSITRNTEAF
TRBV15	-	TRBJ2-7	ATSRRGKSYEQY
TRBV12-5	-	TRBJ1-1	ASGLNTEAF
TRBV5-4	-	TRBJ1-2	ASSLEATPLRGDGYT
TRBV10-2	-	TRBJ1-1	ASSSKGMANTEAF
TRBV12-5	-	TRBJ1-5	ASGLVVGQFNQPQH
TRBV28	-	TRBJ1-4	ASSFSGDFEKLF
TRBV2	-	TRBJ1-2	ASSDQGGQSYGYT
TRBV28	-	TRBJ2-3	ASSLQGTAWGGTQY
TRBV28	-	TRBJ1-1	ASSFMDLRNPEAF
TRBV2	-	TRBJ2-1	ASSEAPRTYNEQF
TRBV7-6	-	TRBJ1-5	ASSLGPNQPQH
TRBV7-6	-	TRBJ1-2	ASSSFGGGGYT
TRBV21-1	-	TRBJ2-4	ASTSRVAKNIQY
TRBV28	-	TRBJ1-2	ASSPPPGYT
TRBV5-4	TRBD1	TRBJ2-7	ASSLGTGAEQY
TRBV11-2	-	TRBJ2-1	ASSLERVNNEQF
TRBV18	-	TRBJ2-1	ASRPPSQRVHEQF
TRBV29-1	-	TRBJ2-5	SVESRKETQY
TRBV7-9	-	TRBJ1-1	ASSLLATTEAF
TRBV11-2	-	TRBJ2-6	ASSFTRPSGANVLT